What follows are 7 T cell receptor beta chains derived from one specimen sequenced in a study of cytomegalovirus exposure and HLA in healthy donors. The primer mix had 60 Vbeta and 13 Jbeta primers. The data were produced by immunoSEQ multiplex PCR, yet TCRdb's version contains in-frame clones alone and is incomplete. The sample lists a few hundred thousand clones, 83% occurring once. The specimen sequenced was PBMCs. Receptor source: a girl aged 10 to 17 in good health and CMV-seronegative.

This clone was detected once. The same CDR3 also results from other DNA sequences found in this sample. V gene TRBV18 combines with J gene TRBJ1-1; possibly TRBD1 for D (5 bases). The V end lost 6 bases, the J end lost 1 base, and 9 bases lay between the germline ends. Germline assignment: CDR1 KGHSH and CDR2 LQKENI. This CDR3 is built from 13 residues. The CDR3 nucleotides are TGTGCCAGCTCGCCTACAGGGAACACTGAAGCTTTCTTT. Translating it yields CASSPTGNTEAFF.

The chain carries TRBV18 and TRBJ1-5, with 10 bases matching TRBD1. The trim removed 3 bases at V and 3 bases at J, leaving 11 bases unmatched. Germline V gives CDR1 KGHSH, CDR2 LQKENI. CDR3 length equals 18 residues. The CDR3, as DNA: TGTGCCAGCTCACCTCTACCCTTCGGGACAGGGGACAATCAGCCCCAGCATTTT. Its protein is CASSPLPFGTGDNQPQHF.

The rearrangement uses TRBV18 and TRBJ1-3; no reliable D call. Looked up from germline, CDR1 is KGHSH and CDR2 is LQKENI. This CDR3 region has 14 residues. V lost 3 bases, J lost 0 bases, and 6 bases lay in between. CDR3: CASSPQSSGNTIYF. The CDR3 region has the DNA TGTGCCAGCTCACCCCAGTCCTCTGGAAACACCATATATTTT. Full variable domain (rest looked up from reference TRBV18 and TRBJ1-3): NAGVMQNPRHLVRRRGQEARLRCSPMKGHSHVYWYRQLPEEGLKFMVYLQKENIIDESGMPKERFSAEFPKEGPSILRIQQVVRGDSAAYFCASSPQSSGNTIYFGEGSWLTVV.

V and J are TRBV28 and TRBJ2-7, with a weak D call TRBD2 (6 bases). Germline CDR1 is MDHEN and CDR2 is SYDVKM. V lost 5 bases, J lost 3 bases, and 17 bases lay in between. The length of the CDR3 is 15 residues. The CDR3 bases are TGTGCCAGCAGTGTTCCGCGGACTACCTTCTACGAGCAGTACTTC. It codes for CASSVPRTTFYEQYF.

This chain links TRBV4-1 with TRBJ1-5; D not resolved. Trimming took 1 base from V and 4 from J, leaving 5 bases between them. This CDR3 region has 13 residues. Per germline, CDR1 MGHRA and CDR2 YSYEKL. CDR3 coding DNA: TGCGCCAGCAGCCAAGTTCAGAATCAGCCCCAGCATTTT. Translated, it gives CASSQVQNQPQHF.

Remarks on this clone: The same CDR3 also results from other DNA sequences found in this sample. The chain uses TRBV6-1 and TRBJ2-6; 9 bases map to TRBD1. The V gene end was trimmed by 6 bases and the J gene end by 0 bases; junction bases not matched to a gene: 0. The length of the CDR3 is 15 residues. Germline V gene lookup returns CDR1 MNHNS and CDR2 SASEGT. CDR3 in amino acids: CASRTGGSGANVLTF. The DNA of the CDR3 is TGTGCCAGCAGGACAGGGGGCTCTGGGGCCAACGTCCTGACTTTC.

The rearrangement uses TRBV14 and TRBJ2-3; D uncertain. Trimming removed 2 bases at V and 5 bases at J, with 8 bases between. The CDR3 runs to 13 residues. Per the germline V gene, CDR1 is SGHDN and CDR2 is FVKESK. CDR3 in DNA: TGTGCCAGCAGCCAAAACTCGGGAGATACGCAGTATTTT. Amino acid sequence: CASSQNSGDTQYF. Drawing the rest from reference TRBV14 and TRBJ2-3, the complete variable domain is EAGVTQFPSHSVIEKGQTVTLRCDPISGHDNLYWYRRVMGKEIKFLLHFVKESKQDESGMPNNRFLAERTGGTYSTLKVQPAELEDSGVYFCASSQNSGDTQYFGPGTRLTVL.